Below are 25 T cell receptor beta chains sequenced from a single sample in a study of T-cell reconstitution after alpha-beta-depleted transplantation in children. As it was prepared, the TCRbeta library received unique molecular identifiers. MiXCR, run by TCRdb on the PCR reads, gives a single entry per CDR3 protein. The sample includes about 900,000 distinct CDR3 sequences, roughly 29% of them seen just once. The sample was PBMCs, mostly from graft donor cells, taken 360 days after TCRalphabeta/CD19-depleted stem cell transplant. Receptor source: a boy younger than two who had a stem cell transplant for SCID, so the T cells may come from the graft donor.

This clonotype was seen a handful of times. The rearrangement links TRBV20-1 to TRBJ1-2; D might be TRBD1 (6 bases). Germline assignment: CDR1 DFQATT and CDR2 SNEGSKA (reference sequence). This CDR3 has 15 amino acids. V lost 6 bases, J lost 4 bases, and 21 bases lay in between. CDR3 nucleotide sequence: TGCAGTGCCCCGATTTTGGGGAGGGGGGCCTATGGCTACACCTTC. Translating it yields CSAPILGRGAYGYTF.

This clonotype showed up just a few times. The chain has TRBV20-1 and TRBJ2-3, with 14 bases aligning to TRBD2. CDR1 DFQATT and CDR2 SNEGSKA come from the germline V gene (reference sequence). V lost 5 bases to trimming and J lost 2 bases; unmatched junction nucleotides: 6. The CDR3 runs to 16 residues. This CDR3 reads CSAALGLAGATDTQYF. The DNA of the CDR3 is TGCAGTGCTGCCCTGGGACTAGCGGGGGCCACAGATACGCAGTATTTT.

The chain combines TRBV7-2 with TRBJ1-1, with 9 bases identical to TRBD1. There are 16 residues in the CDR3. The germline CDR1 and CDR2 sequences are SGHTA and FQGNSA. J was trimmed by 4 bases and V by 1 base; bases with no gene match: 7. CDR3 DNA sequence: TGTGCCAGCAGCTTAGTTGTCGGACAGGGGAGCACTGAAGCTTTCTTT. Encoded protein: CASSLVVGQGSTEAFF.

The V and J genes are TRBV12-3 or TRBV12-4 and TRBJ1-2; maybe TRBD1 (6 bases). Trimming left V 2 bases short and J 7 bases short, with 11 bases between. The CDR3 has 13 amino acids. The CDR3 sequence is CASSLWGAGGYTF. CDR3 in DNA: TGTGCCAGCAGTTTATGGGGGGCTGGTGGCTACACCTTC.

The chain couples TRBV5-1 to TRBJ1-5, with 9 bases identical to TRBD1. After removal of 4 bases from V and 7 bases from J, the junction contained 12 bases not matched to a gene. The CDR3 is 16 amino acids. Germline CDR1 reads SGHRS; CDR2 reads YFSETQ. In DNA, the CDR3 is TGCGCCAGCAGCCTATTCACAGGGGGCGCACAACAGCCCCAGCATTTT. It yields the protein CASSLFTGGAQQPQHF.

DNA of the CDR3: TGCGCCAGCAGCCCCGCGGGACTTACCACCGGGGAGCTGTTTTTT. It codes for CASSPAGLTTGELFF. The V and J genes are TRBV5-1 and TRBJ2-2, with TRBD2 as a possible D gene (6 bases). The V end lost 4 bases, the J end lost 4 bases, and 14 bases lay between the germline ends. The germline V gene has CDR1 SGHRS and CDR2 YFSETQ. This CDR3 contains 15 residues.

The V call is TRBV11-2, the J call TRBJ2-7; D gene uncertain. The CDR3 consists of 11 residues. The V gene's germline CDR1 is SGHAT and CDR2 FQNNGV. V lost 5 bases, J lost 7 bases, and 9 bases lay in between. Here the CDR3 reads CASSEIKEQYF. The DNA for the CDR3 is TGTGCCAGCAGCGAAATAAAGGAGCAGTACTTC.

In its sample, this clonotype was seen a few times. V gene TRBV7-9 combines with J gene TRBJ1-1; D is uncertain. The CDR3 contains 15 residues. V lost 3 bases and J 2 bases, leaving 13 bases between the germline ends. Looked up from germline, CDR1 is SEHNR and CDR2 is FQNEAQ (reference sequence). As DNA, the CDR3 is TGTGCCAGCAGCTTCAACCGGAAAGGAAACACTGAAGCTTTCTTT. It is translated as CASSFNRKGNTEAFF. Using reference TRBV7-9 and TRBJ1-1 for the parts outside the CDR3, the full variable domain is DTGVSQNPRHKITKRGQNVTFRCDPISEHNRLYWYRQTLGQGPEFLTYFQNEAQLEKSRLLSDRFSAERPKGSFSTLEIQRTEQGDSAMYLCASSFNRKGNTEAFFGQGTRLTVV.

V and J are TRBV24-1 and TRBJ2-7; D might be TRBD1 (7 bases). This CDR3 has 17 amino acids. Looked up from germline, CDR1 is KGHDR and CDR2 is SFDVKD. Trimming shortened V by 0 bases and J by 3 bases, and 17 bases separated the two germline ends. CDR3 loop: CATSDLGTRTGYYEQYF. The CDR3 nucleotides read TGTGCCACCAGTGATTTGGGGACTCGGACAGGCTACTACGAGCAGTACTTC.

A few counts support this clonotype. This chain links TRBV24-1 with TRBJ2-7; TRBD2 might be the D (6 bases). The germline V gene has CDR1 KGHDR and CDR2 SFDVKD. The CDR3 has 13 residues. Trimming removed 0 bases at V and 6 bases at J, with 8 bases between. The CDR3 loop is CATSDLMGGEQYF. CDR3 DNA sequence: TGTGCCACCAGTGATTTGATGGGAGGCGAGCAGTACTTC.

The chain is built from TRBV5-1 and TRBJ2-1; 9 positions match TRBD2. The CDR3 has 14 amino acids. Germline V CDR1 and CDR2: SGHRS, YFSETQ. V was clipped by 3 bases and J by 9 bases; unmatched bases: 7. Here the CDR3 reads CASSYAGGPSEQFF. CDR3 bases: TGCGCCAGCAGCTACGCGGGGGGGCCAAGTGAGCAGTTCTTC.

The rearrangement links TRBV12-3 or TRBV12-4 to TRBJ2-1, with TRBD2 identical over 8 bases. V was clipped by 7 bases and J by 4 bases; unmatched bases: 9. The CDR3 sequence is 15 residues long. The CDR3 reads CASTQRLALYNEQFF. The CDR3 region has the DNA TGTGCCAGCACCCAGAGACTAGCGCTTTACAATGAGCAGTTCTTC.

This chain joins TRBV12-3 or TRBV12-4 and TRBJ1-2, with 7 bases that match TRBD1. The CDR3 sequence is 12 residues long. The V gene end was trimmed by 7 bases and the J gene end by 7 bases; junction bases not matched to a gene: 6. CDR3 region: CASKEGAGGYTF. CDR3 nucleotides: TGTGCCAGCAAAGAGGGGGCAGGTGGCTACACCTTC.

The DNA of the CDR3 is TGTGCCAGCAGTTACCGGGGACCTAATTCACCCCTCCACTTT. It is translated as CASSYRGPNSPLHF. The chain is built from TRBV6-5 and TRBJ1-6; D possibly corresponds to TRBD1 (5 bases). Between the trimmed V and J ends, which lost 2 bases and 6 bases, there was a span of 8 bases. Germline V gene sequence: CDR1 MNHEY, CDR2 SVGAGI. The CDR3 runs to 14 residues.

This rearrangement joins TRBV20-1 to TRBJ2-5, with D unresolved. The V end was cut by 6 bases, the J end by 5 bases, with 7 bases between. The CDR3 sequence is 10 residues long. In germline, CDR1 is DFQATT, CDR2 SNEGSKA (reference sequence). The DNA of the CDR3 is TGCAGTGCGCCGATCGAGACCCAGTACTTC. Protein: CSAPIETQYF.

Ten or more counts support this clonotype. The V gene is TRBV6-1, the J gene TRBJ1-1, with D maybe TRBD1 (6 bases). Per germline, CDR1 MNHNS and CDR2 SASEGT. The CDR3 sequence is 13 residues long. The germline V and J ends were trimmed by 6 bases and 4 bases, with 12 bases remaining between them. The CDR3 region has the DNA TGTGCCAGCAGAGAACAGGGTGCCACTGAAGCTTTCTTT. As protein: CASREQGATEAFF.

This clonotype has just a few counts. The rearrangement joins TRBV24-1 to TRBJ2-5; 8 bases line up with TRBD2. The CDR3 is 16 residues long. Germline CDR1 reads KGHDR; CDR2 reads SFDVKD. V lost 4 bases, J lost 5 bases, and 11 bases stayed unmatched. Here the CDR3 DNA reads TGTGCCACCAGTGAGCCAATCCGGGGGGGTTGGGAGACCCAGTACTTC. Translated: CATSEPIRGGWETQYF.

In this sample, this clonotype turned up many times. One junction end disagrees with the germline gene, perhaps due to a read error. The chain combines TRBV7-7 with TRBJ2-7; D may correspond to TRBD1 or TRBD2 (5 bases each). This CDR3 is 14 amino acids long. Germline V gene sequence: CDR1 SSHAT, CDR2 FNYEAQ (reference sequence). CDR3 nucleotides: TGCGCCAGCAGCTTGGGACCGGCTTCCTACGAGCAGTACTTC. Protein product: CASSLGPASYEQYF.

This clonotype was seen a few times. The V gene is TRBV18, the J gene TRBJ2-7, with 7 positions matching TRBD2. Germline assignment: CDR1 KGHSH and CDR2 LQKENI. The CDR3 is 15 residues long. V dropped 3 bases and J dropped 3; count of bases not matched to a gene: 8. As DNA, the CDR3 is TGTGCCAGCTCACCGGAAACTAGCGCCATCTACGAGCAGTACTTC. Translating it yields CASSPETSAIYEQYF.

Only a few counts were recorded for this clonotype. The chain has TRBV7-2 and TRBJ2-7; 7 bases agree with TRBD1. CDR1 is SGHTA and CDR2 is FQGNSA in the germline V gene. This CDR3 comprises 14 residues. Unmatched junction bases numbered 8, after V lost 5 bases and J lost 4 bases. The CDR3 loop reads CASSQHGQVYEQYF. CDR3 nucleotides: TGTGCCAGCAGCCAACATGGACAGGTTTACGAGCAGTACTTC.

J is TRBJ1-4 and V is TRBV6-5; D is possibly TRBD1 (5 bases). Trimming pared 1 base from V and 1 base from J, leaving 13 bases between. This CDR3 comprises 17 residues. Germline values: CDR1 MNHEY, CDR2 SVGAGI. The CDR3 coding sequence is TGTGCCAGCAGTTACTATTTCCCAGGGCTAACTAATGAAAAACTGTTTTTT. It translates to CASSYYFPGLTNEKLFF.

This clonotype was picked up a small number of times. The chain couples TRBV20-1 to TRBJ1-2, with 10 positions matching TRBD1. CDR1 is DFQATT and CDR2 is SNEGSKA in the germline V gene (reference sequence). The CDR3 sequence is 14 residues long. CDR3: CDGTGASANYGYTF. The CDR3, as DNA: TGCGACGGGACAGGGGCCTCAGCTAACTATGGCTACACCTTC.

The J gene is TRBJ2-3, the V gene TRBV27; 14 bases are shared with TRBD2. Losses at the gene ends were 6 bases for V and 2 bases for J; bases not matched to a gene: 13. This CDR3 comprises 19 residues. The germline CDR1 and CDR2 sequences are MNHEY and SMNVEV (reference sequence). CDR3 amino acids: CASSYQHRLAGGVTDTQYF. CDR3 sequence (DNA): TGTGCCAGCAGCTACCAACATCGACTAGCGGGGGGGGTCACAGATACGCAGTATTTT.

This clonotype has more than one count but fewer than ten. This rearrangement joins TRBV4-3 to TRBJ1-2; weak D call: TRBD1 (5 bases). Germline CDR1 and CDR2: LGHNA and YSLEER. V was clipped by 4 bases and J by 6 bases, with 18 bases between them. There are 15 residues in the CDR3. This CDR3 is CASSPSGTGGNGYTF. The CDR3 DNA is TGCGCCAGCAGCCCCTCGGGAACAGGAGGAAATGGCTACACCTTC.

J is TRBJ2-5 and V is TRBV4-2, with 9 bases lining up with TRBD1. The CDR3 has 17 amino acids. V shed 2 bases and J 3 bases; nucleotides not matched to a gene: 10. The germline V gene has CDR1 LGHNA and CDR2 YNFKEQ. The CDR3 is CASSQPPGTGLEETQYF. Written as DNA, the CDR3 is TGTGCCAGCAGCCAACCACCTGGGACAGGGTTGGAAGAGACCCAGTACTTC.